This TCR beta chain is drawn from a study of T-cell reconstitution after alpha-beta-depleted transplantation in children. The length of the CDR3 is 15 residues. J gave up 2 bases and V 4 bases, and 5 bases lay outside the gene matches. The germline V gene encodes CDR1 SGHRS and CDR2 YFSETQ. Findings and caveats of the study: The study traced high day-60 TCRbeta diversity in some patients to surviving recipient T cells and thymic progenitors. Expanded graft clones numbering several hundred reportedly gave rise to alpha-beta T cells about two months after transplant. The authors attributed T-cell counts and diversity one year after transplant mostly to newly produced T cells.

This clonotype was counted many times. Antigen unknown. Unique molecular identifiers were incorporated during preparation of the TCRbeta library. TCRdb reanalysed the PCR reads using MiXCR and keeps one entry per CDR3 protein. The table has around 800,000 distinct CDR3 sequences, 16% seen once. The J gene is TRBJ2-5, the V gene TRBV5-1; 10 nucleotides match TRBD2. Sequenced here: PBMCs, mostly from graft donor cells, sampled 360 days after TCRalphabeta/CD19-depleted stem cell transplant. The clonotype comes from a male patient between 5 and 17 years old who had a stem cell transplant for acute lymphoblastic leukemia, so the T cells may come from the graft donor. This chain's CDR3 is CASSTGTSVQETQYF. CDR3 in DNA: TGCGCCAGCAGCACCGGGACTAGCGTACAAGAGACCCAGTACTTC.